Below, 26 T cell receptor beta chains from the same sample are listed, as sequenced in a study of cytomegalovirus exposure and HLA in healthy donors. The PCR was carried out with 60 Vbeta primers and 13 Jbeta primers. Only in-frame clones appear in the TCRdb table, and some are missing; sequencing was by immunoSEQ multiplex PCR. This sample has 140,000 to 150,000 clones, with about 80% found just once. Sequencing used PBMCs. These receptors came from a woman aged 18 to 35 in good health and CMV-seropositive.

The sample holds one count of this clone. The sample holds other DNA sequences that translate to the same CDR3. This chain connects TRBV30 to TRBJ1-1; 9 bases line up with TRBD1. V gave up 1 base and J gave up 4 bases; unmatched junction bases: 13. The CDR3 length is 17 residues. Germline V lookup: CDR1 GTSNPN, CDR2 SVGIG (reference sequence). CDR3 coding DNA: TGTGCCTGGAGTGCGGGGACAGGGTGGGCGGGCGGCACTGAAGCTTTCTTT. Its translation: CAWSAGTGWAGGTEAFF.

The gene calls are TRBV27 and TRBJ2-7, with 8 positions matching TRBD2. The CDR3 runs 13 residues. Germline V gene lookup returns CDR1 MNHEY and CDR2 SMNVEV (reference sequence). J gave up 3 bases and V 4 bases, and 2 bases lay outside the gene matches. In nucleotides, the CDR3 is TGTGCCAGCAGTTCCCGGGAGGGCTACGAGCAGTACTTC. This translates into CASSSREGYEQYF.

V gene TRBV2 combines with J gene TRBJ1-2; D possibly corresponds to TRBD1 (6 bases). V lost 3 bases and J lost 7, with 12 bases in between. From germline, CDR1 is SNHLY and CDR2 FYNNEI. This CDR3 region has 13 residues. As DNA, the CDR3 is TGTGCCAGCAGTGAGACAGGATTTTTTGGCTACACCTTC. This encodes CASSETGFFGYTF.

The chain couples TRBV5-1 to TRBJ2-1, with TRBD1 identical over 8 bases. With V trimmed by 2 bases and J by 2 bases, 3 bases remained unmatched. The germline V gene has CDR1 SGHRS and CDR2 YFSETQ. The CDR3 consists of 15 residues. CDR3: CASSFGQGPYNEQFF. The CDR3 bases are TGCGCCAGCAGCTTCGGACAGGGCCCCTACAATGAGCAGTTCTTC.

This CDR3 is CASSAGLSGNTIYF. CDR3 nucleotide sequence: TGTGCCAGCAGCGCGGGACTCTCTGGAAACACCATATATTTT. The J gene is TRBJ1-3, the V gene TRBV9; perhaps TRBD1 as D (5 bases). Germline V lookup: CDR1 SGDLS, CDR2 YYNGEE. The CDR3 sequence is 14 residues long. Trimming took off 3 bases at V and 0 bases at J, with 7 bases between the two ends.

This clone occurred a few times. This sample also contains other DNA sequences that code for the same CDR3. The CDR3 region is CSVEDGGTEAFF. The CDR3 nucleotides are TGCAGCGTTGAAGACGGGGGCACTGAAGCTTTCTTT. The genes are TRBV29-1 and TRBJ1-1, with D maybe TRBD1 (5 bases). V lost 0 bases to trimming and J lost 4 bases, with 6 bases between them. Germline assignment: CDR1 SQVTM and CDR2 ANQGSEA. The CDR3 is made up of 12 amino acids.

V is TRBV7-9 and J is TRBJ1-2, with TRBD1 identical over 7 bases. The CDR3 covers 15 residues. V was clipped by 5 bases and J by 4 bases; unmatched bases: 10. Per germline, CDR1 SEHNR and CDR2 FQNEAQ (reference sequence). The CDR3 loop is CASSGYRGSGYGYTF. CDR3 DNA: TGTGCCAGCAGCGGTTACAGGGGTTCGGGCTATGGCTACACCTTC.

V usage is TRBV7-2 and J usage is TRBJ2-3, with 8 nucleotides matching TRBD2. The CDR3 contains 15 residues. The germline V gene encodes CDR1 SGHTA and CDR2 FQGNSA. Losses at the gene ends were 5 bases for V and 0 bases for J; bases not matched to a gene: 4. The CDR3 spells CASSVRGGSTDTQYF. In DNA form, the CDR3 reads TGTGCCAGCAGCGTACGGGGGGGAAGCACAGATACGCAGTATTTT.

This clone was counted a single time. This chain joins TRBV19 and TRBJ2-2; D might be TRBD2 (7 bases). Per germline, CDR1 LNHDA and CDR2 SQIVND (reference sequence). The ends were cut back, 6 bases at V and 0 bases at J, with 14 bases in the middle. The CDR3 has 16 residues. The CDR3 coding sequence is TGTGCCAGTAGCCAACGGGGGGCATCGAACACCGGGGAGCTGTTTTTT. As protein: CASSQRGASNTGELFF.

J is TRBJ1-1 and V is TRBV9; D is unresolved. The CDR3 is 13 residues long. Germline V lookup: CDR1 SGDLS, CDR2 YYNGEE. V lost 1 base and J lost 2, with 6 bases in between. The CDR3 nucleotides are TGTGCCAGCAGCGTAAACTCCAACACTGAAGCTTTCTTT. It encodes CASSVNSNTEAFF.

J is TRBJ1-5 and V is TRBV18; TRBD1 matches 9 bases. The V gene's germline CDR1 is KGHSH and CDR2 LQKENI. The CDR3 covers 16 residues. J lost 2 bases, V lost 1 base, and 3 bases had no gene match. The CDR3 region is CASSPQRQGGNQPQHF. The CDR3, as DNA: TGTGCCAGCTCACCACAGAGACAGGGGGGCAATCAGCCCCAGCATTTT.

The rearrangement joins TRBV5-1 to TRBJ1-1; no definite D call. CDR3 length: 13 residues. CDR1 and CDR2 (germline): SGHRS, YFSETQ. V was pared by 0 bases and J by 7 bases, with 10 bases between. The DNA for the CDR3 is TGCGCCAGCAGCTTGGAAGGGAGGGTTGAAGCTTTCTTT. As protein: CASSLEGRVEAFF.

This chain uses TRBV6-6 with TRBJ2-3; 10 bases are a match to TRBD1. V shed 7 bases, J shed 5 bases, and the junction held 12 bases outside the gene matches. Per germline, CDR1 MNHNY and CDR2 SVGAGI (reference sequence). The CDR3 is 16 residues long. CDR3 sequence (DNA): TGTGCCAGCACCTTACGACGACAGGGGGCGGGAGATACGCAGTATTTT. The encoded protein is CASTLRRQGAGDTQYF.

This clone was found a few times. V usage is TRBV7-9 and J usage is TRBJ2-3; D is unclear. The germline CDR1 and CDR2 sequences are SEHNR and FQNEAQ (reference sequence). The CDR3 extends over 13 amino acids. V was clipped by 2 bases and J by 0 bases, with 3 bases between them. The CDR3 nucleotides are TGTGCCAGCAGCTTATCTAGCACAGATACGCAGTATTTT. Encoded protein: CASSLSSTDTQYF.

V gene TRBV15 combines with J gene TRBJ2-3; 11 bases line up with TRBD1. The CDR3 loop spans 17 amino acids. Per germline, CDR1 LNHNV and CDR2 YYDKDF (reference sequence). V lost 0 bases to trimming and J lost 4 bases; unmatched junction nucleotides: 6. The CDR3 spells CATSRDVPGQGADTQYF. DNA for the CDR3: TGTGCCACCAGCAGAGATGTTCCGGGACAGGGGGCAGATACGCAGTATTTT.

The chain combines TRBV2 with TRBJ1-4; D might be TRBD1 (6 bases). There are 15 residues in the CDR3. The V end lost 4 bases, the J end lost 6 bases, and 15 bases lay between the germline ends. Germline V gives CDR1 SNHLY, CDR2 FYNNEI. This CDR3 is CASSVQGLRDEKLFF. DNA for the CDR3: TGTGCCAGCAGTGTACAGGGCCTCCGGGATGAAAAACTGTTTTTT.

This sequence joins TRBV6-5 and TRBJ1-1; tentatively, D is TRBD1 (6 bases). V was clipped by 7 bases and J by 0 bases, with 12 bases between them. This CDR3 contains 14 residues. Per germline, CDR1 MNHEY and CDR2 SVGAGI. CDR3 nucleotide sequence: TGTGCCAGCATCCCGGGGGGCTTGAACACTGAAGCTTTCTTT. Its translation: CASIPGGLNTEAFF.

The CDR3 reads CASRTRDKNTEAFF. As DNA, the CDR3 is TGTGCCAGTAGAACCCGGGACAAGAACACTGAAGCTTTCTTT. This chain links TRBV19 with TRBJ1-1; a weak D match, TRBD1 (6 bases). Trimming pared 6 bases from V and 1 base from J, leaving 12 bases between. Looked up from germline, CDR1 is LNHDA and CDR2 is SQIVND (reference sequence). CDR3 length: 14 amino acids.

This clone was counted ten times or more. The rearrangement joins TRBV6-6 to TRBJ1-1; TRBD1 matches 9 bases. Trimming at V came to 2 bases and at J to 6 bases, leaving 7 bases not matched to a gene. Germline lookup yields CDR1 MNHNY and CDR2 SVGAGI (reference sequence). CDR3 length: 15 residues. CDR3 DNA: TGTGCCAGCAGTTACACCAGACAGGGGGAATCTGAAGCTTTCTTT. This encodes CASSYTRQGESEAFF.

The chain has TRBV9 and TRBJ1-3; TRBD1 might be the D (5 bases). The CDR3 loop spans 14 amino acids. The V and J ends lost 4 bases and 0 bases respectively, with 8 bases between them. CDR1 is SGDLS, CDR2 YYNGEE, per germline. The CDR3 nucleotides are TGTGCCAGCAGCCCCACAGGCTCTGGAAACACCATATATTTT. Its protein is CASSPTGSGNTIYF. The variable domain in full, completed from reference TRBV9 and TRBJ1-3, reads DSGVTQTPKHLITATGQRVTLRCSPRSGDLSVYWYQQSLDQGLQFLIQYYNGEERAKGNILERFSAQQFPDLHSELNLSSLELGDSALYFCASSPTGSGNTIYFGEGSWLTVV.

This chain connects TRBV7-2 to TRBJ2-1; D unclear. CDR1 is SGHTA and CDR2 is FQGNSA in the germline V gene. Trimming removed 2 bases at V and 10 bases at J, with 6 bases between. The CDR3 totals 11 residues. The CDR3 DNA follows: TGTGCCAGCAGCTTAACTTCCGAGCAGTTCTTC. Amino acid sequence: CASSLTSEQFF.

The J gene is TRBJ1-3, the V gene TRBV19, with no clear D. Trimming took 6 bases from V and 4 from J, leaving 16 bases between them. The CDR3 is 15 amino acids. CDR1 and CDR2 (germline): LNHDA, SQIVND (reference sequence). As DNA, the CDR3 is TGTGCCAGTAGCTCGGTTGGTCTGTCCGGAAACACCATATATTTT. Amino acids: CASSSVGLSGNTIYF.

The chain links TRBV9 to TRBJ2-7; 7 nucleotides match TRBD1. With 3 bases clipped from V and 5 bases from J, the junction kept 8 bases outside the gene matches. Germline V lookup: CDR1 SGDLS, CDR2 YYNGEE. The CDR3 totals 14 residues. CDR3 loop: CASSAHRGSDEQYF. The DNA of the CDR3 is TGTGCCAGCAGCGCTCACAGGGGTTCCGACGAGCAGTACTTC.

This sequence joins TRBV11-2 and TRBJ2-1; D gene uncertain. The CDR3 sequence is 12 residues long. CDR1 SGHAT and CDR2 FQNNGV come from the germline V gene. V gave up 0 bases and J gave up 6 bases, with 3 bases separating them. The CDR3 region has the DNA TGTGCCAGCAGCTTAGACCGCAATGAGCAGTTCTTC. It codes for CASSLDRNEQFF.

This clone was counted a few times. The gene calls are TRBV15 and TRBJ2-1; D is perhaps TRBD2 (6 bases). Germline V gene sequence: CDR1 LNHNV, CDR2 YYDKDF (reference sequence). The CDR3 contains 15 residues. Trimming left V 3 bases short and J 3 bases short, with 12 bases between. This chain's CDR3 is CATSSPGLYYNEQFF. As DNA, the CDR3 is TGTGCCACCAGCAGCCCGGGACTTTACTACAATGAGCAGTTCTTC.

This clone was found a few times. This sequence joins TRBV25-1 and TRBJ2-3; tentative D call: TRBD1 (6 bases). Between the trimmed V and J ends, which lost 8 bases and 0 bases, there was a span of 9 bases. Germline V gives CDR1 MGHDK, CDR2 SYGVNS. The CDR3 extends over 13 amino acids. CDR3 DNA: TGTGCCAGCGGACAGACCAGCACAGATACGCAGTATTTT. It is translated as CASGQTSTDTQYF.